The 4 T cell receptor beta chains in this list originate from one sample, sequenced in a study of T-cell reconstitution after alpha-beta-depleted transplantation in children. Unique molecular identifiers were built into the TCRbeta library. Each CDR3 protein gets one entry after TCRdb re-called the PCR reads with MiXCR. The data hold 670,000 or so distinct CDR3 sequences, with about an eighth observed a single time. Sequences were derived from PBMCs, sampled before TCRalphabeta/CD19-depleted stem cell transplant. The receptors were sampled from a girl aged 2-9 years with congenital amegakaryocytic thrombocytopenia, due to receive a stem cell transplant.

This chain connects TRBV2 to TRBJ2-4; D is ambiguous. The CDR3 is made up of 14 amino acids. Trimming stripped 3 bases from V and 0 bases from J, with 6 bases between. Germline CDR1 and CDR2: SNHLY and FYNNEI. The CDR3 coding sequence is TGTGCCAGCAGTGACACCCGAGCCAAAAACATTCAGTACTTC. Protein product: CASSDTRAKNIQYF. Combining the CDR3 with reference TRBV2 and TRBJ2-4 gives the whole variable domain EPEVTQTPSHQVTQMGQEVILRCVPISNHLYFYWYRQILGQKVEFLVSFYNNEISEKSEIFDDQFSVERPDGSNFTLKIRSTKLEDSAMYFCASSDTRAKNIQYFGAGTRLSVL.

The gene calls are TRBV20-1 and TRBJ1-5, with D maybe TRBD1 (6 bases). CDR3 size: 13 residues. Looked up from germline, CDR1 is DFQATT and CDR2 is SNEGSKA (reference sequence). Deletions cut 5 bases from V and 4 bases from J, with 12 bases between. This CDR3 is CSALNRANQPQHF. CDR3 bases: TGCAGTGCTTTAAACAGGGCAAATCAGCCCCAGCATTTT.

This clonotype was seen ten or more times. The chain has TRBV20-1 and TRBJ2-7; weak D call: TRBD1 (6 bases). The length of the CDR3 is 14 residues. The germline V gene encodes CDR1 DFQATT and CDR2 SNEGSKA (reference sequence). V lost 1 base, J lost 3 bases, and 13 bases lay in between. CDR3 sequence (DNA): TGCAGTGCTAGAGTACCAGGACAGTACTACGAGCAGTACTTC. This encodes CSARVPGQYYEQYF.

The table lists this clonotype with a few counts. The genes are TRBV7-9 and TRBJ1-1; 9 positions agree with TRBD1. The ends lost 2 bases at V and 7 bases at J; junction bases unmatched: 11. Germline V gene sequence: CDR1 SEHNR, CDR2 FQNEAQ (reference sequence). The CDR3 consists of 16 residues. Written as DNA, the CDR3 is TGTGCCAGCAGCTTAAACCTACAGGGGGCGCCTCTTGAAGCTTTCTTT. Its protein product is CASSLNLQGAPLEAFF.